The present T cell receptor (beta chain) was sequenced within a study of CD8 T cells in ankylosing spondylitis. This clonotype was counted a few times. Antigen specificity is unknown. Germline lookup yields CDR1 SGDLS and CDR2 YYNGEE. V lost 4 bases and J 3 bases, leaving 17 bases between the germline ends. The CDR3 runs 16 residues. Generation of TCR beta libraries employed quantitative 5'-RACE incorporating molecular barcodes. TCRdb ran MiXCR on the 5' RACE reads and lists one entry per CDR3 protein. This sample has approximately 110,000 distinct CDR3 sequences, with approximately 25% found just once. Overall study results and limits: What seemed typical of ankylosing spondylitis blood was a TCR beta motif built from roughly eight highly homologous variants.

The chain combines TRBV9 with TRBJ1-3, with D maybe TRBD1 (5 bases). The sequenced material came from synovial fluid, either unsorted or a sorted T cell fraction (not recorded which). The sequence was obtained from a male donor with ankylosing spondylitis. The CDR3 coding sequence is TGTGCCAGCAGCACCGGGTCGACGGGGGGTGGAAACACCATATATTTT. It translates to CASSTGSTGGGNTIYF.